This T cell receptor (beta chain) came from a study of cytomegalovirus exposure and HLA in healthy donors. Study conclusions and caveats: The study recorded some 160 TCR beta chains that were cytomegalovirus-associated.

Sequenced by immunoSEQ multiplex PCR; TCRdb stores in-frame clones only, minus some. Of some 180,000 clones in the sample, about three quarters were seen once. The CDR3 runs to 14 residues. Germline V gene sequence: CDR1 SGHRS, CDR2 YFSETQ. Trimming cost V 2 bases and J 1 base; bases outside gene matches: 0. Details on this clone: Its antigen is undetermined.

J is TRBJ1-3 and V is TRBV5-1, with 7 bases identical to TRBD1. The clonotype originates from a woman in her twenties or thirties in good health and CMV-seronegative. The sequenced material came from PBMCs. The CDR3 DNA reads as TGCGCCAGCAGCTTACAGGGGTCTGGAAACACCATATATTTT. It yields the protein CASSLQGSGNTIYF. Combining the CDR3 with reference TRBV5-1 and TRBJ1-3 gives the whole variable domain KAGVTQTPRYLIKTRGQQVTLSCSPISGHRSVSWYQQTPGQGLQFLFEYFSETQRNKGNFPGRFSGRQFSNSRSEMNVSTLELGDSALYLCASSLQGSGNTIYFGEGSWLTVV.